The 18 T cell receptor beta chains below all came from one sample that was sequenced in a study of cytomegalovirus exposure and HLA in healthy donors. Use of 60 Vbeta and 13 Jbeta primers characterized the PCR. Here immunoSEQ multiplex PCR was the method, and the copy in TCRdb shows in-frame clones only, minus some. The table has roughly 56,000 clones, about 90% seen once. Sequencing was performed on PBMCs. Receptors originate from a man aged 18 to 35 in good health and CMV-seronegative.

The rearrangement joins TRBV15 to TRBJ1-5; 9 bases line up with TRBD1. CDR1 is LNHNV, CDR2 YYDKDF, per germline (reference sequence). With V trimmed by 9 bases and J by 6 bases, 9 bases remained unmatched. This CDR3 is built from 14 residues. The CDR3 is CATRRGQGSQPQHF. CDR3 sequence (DNA): TGTGCCACTAGGAGGGGACAGGGCAGTCAGCCCCAGCATTTT.

The rearrangement uses TRBV6-5 and TRBJ2-5, with a tentative D call TRBD2 (7 bases). Trimming pared 5 bases from V and 5 bases from J, leaving 15 bases between. This CDR3 has 14 residues. Germline-derived CDR1 and CDR2 are MNHEY and SVGAGI. CDR3 coding DNA: TGTGCCAGCAGTCTCTCGGGGGGCCGGGAGACCCAGTACTTC. This sequence encodes CASSLSGGRETQYF.

The rearrangement joins TRBV6-4 to TRBJ1-1; weak D call: TRBD1 (6 bases). The CDR3 length is 15 residues. CDR1 and CDR2 from the germline V gene are MRHNA and SNTAGT. V dropped 2 bases and J dropped 1 base, with 11 bases sitting between them. CDR3 nucleotides: TGTGCCAGCAGTGACCCCCCGACAGGGAACACTGAAGCTTTCTTT. Encoded protein: CASSDPPTGNTEAFF.

This chain joins TRBV29-1 and TRBJ2-7, with 7 bases fitting TRBD1. The CDR3 spans 12 residues. CDR1 is SQVTM, CDR2 ANQGSEA, per germline. The V gene end was trimmed by 6 bases and the J gene end by 5 bases; junction bases not matched to a gene: 7. CDR3 sequence: CSVAQGLHEQYF. CDR3 nucleotides: TGCAGCGTCGCACAGGGGCTCCACGAGCAGTACTTC.

CDR3 nucleotides: TGTGCCTGGACCCCGGGACAGGGGTTTCTATTGCAGTTCTTC. Its protein is CAWTPGQGFLLQFF. V gene TRBV30 combines with J gene TRBJ2-1, with TRBD1 matching 10 bases. After removal of 4 bases from V and 12 bases from J, the junction contained 12 bases not matched to a gene. The CDR3 totals 14 residues. Germline assignment: CDR1 GTSNPN and CDR2 SVGIG (reference sequence).

The CDR3 DNA is TGTGCCAGCAGTTTAGGCGGGTGGATGGAGACCCAGTACTTC. Translated: CASSLGGWMETQYF. The chain recombines TRBV27 with TRBJ2-5; D might be TRBD2 (5 bases). Germline loops: CDR1 MNHEY, CDR2 SMNVEV (reference sequence). The CDR3 totals 14 residues. V was cut by 2 bases and J by 5 bases, with 12 bases left in between.

The gene calls are TRBV6-1 and TRBJ2-3, with TRBD1 identical over 7 bases. Trimming at V came to 6 bases and at J to 4 bases, leaving 4 bases not matched to a gene. Germline CDR1 MNHNS, CDR2 SASEGT. The CDR3 contains 13 residues. In DNA, the CDR3 is TGTGCCAGCAGCCCGGGACAGTCAGATACGCAGTATTTT. Translation gives CASSPGQSDTQYF.

This clone was seen once. This chain uses TRBV11-3 with TRBJ1-1, with TRBD1 matching over 9 bases. The CDR3 has 14 residues. V gave up 3 bases and J gave up 5 bases; unmatched junction bases: 4. Germline CDR1 and CDR2: SGHNT and YENEEA. CDR3: CASSLDRGGTEAFF. DNA of the CDR3: TGTGCCAGCAGCTTGGACAGGGGTGGGACTGAAGCTTTCTTT. Drawing the rest from reference TRBV11-3 and TRBJ1-1, the complete variable domain is EAGVVQSPRYKIIEKKQPVAFWCNPISGHNTLYWYLQNLGQGPELLIRYENEEAVDDSQLPKDRFSAERLKGVDSTLKIQPAELGDSAVYLCASSLDRGGTEAFFGQGTRLTVV.

The chain uses TRBV5-1 and TRBJ2-1, with D tentatively TRBD1 (6 bases). The CDR3 is made up of 14 amino acids. The V end was cut by 2 bases, the J end by 9 bases, with 15 bases between. CDR1 SGHRS and CDR2 YFSETQ come from the germline V gene. This chain's CDR3 is CASSFRQDGGEQFF. CDR3 coding DNA: TGCGCCAGCAGCTTTCGACAGGATGGGGGTGAGCAGTTCTTC.

This clone was seen only once. V is TRBV7-3 and J is TRBJ2-1; no firm D call. This CDR3 is 14 amino acids long. Per the germline V gene, CDR1 is SGHTA and CDR2 is FQGTGA. Trimming shortened V by 8 bases and J by 3 bases, and 14 bases separated the two germline ends. CDR3 bases: TGTGCCAGCGGCTCGGGTCAAGGCTACAATGAGCAGTTCTTC. Amino acid sequence: CASGSGQGYNEQFF.

The rearrangement uses TRBV19 and TRBJ1-2; the D is unclear. V lost 3 bases to trimming and J lost 6 bases, with 8 bases between them. Germline CDR1 is LNHDA and CDR2 is SQIVND (reference sequence). The CDR3 length is 12 residues. The CDR3 region is CASSMVADGYTF. CDR3 DNA: TGTGCCAGTAGTATGGTGGCTGATGGCTACACCTTC.

This sequence joins TRBV6-9 and TRBJ2-7; D is possibly TRBD1 (6 bases). The length of the CDR3 is 16 residues. The V and J ends lost 4 bases and 3 bases respectively, with 19 bases between them. Germline V gene sequence: CDR1 MNHGY, CDR2 SVAAGI. The CDR3 reads CASSSDLRGRGYEQYF. CDR3 in DNA: TGTGCCAGCAGTTCCGACCTTCGCGGCAGGGGCTACGAGCAGTACTTC.

The sample holds a few counts of this clone. The chain's CDR3 is CASSLSFGGWTEAFF. In nucleotides, the CDR3 is TGTGCCAGCAGCTTAAGTTTCGGGGGTTGGACTGAAGCTTTCTTT. The V call is TRBV11-3, the J call TRBJ1-1; D may be TRBD1 (5 bases). The ends were cut back, 2 bases at V and 5 bases at J, with 15 bases in the middle. Germline assignment: CDR1 SGHNT and CDR2 YENEEA. CDR3 length equals 15 residues.

The chain is built from TRBV28 and TRBJ2-7, with D possibly matching TRBD2 (5 bases). The CDR3 sequence is 12 residues long. Looked up from germline, CDR1 is MDHEN and CDR2 is SYDVKM. Trimming shortened V by 5 bases and J by 7 bases, and 12 bases separated the two germline ends. The CDR3 sequence: CASSETSGEQYF. CDR3 bases: TGTGCCAGCAGTGAAACCTCGGGGGAGCAGTACTTC.

The chain uses TRBV28 and TRBJ2-7; TRBD1 agrees at 7 bases. This CDR3 has 13 amino acids. Germline-derived CDR1 and CDR2 are MDHEN and SYDVKM. The junction had 10 bases not matched to a gene; V was cut back by 10 bases and J by 4 bases. CDR3 in DNA: TGTGCCACCTATGACAGGGTCCGGTACGAGCAGTACTTC. Its translation is CATYDRVRYEQYF. The full variable domain, in which reference TRBV28 and TRBJ2-7 provide the parts outside the CDR3, is DVKVTQSSRYLVKRTGEKVFLECVQDMDHENMFWYRQDPGLGLRLIYFSYDVKMKEKGDIPEGYSVSREKKERFSLILESASTNQTSMYLCATYDRVRYEQYFGPGTRLTVT.

The J gene is TRBJ1-5, the V gene TRBV15; 9 positions agree with TRBD1. Germline CDR1 LNHNV, CDR2 YYDKDF (reference sequence). The trim removed 1 base at V and 7 bases at J, leaving 8 bases unmatched. This CDR3 comprises 16 residues. CDR3 sequence: CATSRVGTGFDQPQHF. The CDR3, as DNA: TGTGCCACCAGCAGAGTAGGGACAGGGTTCGACCAGCCCCAGCATTTT.

This chain joins TRBV11-1 and TRBJ2-7; D is possibly TRBD1 (5 bases). Trimming pared 5 bases from V and 6 bases from J, leaving 17 bases between. CDR3 length equals 14 residues. Germline CDR1 reads SGHAT; CDR2 reads FQDESV (reference sequence). DNA for the CDR3: TGTGCCAGCAGCATTATATCAGGGATGGGCGAGCAGTACTTC. Translation: CASSIISGMGEQYF.

V is TRBV12-5 and J is TRBJ2-7, with D tentatively TRBD1 (5 bases). V lost 7 bases to trimming and J lost 5 bases, with 21 bases between them. Germline lookup yields CDR1 LGHNT and CDR2 FRNRAP. The CDR3 extends over 15 amino acids. Here the CDR3 reads CASAALDPQGNEQYF. The DNA for the CDR3 is TGTGCTAGTGCTGCGCTCGACCCGCAGGGAAACGAGCAGTACTTC.